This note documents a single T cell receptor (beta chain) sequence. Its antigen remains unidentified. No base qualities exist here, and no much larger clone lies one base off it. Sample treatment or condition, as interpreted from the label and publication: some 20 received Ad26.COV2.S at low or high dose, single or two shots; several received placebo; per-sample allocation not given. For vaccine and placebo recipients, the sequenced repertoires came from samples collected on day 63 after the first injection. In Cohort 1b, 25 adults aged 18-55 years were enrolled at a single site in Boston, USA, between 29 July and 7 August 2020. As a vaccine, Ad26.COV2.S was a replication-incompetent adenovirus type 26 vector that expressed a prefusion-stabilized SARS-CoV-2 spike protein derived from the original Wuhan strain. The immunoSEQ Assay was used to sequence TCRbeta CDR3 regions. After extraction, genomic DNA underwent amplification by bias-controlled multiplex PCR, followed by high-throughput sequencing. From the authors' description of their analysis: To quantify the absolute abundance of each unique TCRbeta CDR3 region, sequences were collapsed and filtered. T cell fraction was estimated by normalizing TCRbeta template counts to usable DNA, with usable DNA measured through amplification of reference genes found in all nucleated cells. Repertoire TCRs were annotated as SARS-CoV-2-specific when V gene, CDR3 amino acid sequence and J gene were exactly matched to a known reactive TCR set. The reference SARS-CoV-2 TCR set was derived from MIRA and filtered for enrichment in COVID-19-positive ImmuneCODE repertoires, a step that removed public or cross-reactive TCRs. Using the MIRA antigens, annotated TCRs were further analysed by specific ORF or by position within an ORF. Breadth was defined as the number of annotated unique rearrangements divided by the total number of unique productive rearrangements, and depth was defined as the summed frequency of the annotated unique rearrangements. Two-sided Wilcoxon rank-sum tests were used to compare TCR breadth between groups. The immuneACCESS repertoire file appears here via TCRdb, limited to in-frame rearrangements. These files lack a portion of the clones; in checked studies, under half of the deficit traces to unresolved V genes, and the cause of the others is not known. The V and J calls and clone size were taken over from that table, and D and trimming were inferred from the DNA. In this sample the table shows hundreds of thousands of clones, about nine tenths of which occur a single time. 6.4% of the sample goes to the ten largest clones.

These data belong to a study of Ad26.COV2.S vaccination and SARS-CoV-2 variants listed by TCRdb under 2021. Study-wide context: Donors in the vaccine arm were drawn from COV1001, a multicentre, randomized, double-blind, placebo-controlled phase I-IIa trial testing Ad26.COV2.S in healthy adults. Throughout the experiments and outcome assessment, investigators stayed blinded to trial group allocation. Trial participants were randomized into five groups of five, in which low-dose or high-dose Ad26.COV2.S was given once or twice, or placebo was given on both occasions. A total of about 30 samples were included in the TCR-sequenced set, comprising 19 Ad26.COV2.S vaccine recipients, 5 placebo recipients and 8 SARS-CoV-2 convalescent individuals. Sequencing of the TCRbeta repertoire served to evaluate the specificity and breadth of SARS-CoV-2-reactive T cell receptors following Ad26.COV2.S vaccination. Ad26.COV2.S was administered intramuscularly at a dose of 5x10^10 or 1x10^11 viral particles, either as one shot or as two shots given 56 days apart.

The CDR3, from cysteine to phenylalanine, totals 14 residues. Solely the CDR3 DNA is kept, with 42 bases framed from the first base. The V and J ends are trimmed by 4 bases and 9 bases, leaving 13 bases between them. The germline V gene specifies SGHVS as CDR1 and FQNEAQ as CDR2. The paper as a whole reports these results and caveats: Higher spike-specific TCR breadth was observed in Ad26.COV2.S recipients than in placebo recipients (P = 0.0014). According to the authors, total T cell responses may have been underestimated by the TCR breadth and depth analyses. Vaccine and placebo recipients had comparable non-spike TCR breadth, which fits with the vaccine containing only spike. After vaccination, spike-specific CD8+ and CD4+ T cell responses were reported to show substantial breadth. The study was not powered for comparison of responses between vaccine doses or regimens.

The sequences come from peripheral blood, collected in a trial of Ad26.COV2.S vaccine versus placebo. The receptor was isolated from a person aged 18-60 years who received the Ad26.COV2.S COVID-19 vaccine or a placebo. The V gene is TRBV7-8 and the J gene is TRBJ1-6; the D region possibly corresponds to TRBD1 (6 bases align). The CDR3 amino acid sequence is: CASSSGGRLSPLHF. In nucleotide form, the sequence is TGTGCCAGCAGCTCCGGGGGGCGCCTTTCACCCCTCCACTTT.